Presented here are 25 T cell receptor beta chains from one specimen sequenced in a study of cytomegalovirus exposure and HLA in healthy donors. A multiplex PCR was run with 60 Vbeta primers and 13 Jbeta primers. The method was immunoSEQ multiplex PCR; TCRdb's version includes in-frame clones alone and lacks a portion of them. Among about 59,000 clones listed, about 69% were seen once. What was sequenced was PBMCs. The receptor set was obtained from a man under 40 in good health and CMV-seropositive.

DNA for the CDR3: TGTGCCAGCAGTGACTGGGGCATCGAGACCCAGTACTTC. Amino acids: CASSDWGIETQYF. The chain has TRBV2 and TRBJ2-5, with D perhaps matching TRBD1 (5 bases). The CDR3 extends over 13 amino acids. Trimming stripped 3 bases from V and 5 bases from J, with 10 bases between. Germline V gives CDR1 SNHLY, CDR2 FYNNEI.

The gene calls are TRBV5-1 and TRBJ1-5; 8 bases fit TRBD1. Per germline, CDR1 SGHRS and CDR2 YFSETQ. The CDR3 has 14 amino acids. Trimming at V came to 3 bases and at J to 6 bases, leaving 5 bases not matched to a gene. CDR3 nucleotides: TGCGCCAGCAGCTCAACAGGGGGACGTCAGCCCCAGCATTTT. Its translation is CASSSTGGRQPQHF.

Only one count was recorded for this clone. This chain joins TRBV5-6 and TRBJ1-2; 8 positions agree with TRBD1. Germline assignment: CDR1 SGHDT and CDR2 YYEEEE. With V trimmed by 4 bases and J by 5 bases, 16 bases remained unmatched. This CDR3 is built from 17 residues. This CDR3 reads CASSQGAALRTIYGYTF. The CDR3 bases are TGTGCCAGCAGCCAGGGGGCAGCGCTCCGGACGATTTATGGCTACACCTTC.

As DNA, the CDR3 is TGTGCCAGCAGTGAAGCCTCTAGACAGCCCCAGCATTTT. It yields the protein CASSEASRQPQHF. This sequence joins TRBV6-1 and TRBJ1-5; D is unclear. Per germline, CDR1 MNHNS and CDR2 SASEGT. This CDR3 comprises 13 residues. Trimming cost V 0 bases and J 7 bases, with 7 bases left between them.

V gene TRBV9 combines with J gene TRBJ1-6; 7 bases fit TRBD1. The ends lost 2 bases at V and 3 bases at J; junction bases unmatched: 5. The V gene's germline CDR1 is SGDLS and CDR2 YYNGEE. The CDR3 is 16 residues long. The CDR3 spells CASSVTGTDYNSPLHF. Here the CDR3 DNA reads TGTGCCAGCAGCGTTACCGGGACAGACTATAATTCACCCCTCCACTTT.

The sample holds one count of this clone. CDR3 in DNA: TGTGCCAGCAGTCGAACAGGTCGTAACTATGGCTACACCTTC. Translating it yields CASSRTGRNYGYTF. The V gene is TRBV25-1, the J gene TRBJ1-2; D possibly corresponds to TRBD1 (5 bases). V lost 5 bases to trimming and J lost 1 base, with 11 bases between them. CDR1 and CDR2 (germline): MGHDK, SYGVNS. There are 14 residues in the CDR3.

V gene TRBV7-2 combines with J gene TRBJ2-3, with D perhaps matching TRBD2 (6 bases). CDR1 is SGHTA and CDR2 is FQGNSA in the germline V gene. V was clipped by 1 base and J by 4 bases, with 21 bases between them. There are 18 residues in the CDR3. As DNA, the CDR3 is TGTGCCAGCAGCTTAGGGAATTTCCTAGCGCTGAACCCAGATACGCAGTATTTT. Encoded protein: CASSLGNFLALNPDTQYF.

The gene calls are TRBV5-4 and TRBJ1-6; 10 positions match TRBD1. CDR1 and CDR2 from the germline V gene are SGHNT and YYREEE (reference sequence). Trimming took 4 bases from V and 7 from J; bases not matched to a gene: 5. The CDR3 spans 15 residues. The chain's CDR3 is CASSPDRGLNSPLHF. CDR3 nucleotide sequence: TGTGCCAGCAGCCCAGACAGGGGGCTGAATTCACCCCTCCACTTT.

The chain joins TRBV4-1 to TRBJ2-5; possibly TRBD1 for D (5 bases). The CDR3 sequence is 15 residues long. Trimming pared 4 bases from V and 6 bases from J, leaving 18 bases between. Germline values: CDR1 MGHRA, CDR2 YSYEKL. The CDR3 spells CASSLGPDSVKTQYF. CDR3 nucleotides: TGCGCCAGCAGCCTCGGCCCAGACAGTGTTAAGACCCAGTACTTC.

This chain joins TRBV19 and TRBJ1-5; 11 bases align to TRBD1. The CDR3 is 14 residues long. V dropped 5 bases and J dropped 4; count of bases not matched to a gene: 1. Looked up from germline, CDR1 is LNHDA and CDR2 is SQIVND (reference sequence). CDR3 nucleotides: TGTGCCAGTAGTGGGACAGGGGGAAATCAGCCCCAGCATTTT. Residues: CASSGTGGNQPQHF.

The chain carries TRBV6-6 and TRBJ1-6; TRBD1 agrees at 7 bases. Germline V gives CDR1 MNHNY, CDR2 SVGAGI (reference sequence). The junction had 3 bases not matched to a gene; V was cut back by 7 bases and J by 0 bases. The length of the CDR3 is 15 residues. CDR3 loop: CASTRDSSYNSPLHF. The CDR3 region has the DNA TGTGCCAGCACCCGGGACAGCTCCTATAATTCACCCCTCCACTTT.

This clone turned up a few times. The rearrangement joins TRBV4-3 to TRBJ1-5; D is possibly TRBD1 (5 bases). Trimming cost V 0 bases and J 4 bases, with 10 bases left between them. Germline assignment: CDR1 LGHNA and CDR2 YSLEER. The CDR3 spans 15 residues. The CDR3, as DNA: TGCGCCAGCAGCCAAGATCATACAGGAAATCAGCCCCAGCATTTT. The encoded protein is CASSQDHTGNQPQHF.

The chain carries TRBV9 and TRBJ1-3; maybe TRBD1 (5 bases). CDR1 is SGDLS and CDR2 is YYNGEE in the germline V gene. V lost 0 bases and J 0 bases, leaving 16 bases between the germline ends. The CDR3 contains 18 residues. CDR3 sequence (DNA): TGTGCCAGCAGCGTAGCCGGGACTGCTCACAGCTCTGGAAACACCATATATTTT. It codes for CASSVAGTAHSSGNTIYF.

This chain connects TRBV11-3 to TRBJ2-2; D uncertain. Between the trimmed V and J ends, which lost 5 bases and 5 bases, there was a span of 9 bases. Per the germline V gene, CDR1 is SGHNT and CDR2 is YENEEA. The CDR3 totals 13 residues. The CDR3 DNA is TGTGCCAGCAGCCCCCCTAGGACCGGGGAGCTGTTTTTT. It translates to CASSPPRTGELFF.

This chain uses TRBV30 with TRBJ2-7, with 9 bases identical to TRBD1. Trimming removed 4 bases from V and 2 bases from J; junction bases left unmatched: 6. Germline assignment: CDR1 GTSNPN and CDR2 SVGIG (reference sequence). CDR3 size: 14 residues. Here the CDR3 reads CAWTPDRGPYEQYF. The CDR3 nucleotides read TGTGCCTGGACTCCGGACAGGGGTCCCTACGAGCAGTACTTC.

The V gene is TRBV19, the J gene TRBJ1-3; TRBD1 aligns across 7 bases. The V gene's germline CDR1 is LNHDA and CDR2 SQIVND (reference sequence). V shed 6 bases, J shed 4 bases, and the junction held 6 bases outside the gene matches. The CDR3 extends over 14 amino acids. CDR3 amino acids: CASSSTGKGNTIYF. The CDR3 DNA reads TGTGCCAGTAGCTCGACAGGGAAGGGAAACACCATATATTTT.

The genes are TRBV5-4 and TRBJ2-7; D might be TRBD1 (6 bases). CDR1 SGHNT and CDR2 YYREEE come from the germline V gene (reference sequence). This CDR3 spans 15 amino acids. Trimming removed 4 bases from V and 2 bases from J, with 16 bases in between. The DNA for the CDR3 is TGTGCCAGCAGCGGATCGACGACAGGAACCTACGAGCAGTACTTC. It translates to CASSGSTTGTYEQYF.

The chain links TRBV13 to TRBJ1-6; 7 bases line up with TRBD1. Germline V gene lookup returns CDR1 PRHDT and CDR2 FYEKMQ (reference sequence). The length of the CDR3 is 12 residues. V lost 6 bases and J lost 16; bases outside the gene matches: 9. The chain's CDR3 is CASSYRGGSLHF. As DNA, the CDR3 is TGTGCCAGCAGTTACAGGGGTGGGTCGCTCCACTTT.

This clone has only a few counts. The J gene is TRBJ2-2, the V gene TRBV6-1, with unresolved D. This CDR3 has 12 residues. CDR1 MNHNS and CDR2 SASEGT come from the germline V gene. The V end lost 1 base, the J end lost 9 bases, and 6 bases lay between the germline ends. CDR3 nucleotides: TGTGCCAGCAGTGAAGAAATCTGGGAGCTGTTTTTT. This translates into CASSEEIWELFF.

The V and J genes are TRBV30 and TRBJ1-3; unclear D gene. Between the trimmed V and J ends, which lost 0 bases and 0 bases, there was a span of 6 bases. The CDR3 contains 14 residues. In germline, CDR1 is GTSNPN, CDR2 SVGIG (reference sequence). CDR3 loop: CAWSVGSSGNTIYF. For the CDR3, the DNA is TGTGCCTGGAGTGTAGGGAGCTCTGGAAACACCATATATTTT.

CDR3 in amino acids: CASSLSGAQNEQYF. The CDR3 nucleotides read TGTGCCAGCAGTTTATCTGGGGCTCAGAACGAGCAGTACTTC. This chain joins TRBV28 and TRBJ2-7, with a possible D match to TRBD1 (5 bases). CDR3 length: 14 residues. The ends were cut back, 1 base at V and 5 bases at J, with 12 bases in the middle. Germline loops: CDR1 MDHEN, CDR2 SYDVKM. The whole variable domain, filled in from reference TRBV28 and TRBJ2-7, reads DVKVTQSSRYLVKRTGEKVFLECVQDMDHENMFWYRQDPGLGLRLIYFSYDVKMKEKGDIPEGYSVSREKKERFSLILESASTNQTSMYLCASSLSGAQNEQYFGPGTRLTVT.

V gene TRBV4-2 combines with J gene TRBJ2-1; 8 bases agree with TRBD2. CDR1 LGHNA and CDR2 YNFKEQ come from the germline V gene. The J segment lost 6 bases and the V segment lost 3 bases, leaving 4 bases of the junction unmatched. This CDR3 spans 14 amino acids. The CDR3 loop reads CASSQGGLANEQFF. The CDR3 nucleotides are TGTGCCAGCAGCCAGGGAGGACTAGCCAATGAGCAGTTCTTC.

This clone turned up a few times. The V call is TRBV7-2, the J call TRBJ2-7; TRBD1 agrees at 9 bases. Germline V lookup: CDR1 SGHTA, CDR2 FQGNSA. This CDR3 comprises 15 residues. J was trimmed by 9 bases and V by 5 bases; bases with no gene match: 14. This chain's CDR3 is CASSRDRAGAIGQYF. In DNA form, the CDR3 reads TGTGCCAGCAGCCGGGACAGGGCGGGGGCCATAGGGCAGTACTTC.

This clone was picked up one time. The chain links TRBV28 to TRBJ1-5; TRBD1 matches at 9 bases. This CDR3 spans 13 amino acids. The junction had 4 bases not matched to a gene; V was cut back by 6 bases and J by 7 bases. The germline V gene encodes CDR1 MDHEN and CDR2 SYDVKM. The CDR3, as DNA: TGTGCCAGCAGGGGACAGGGAAAGCAGCCCCAGCATTTT. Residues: CASRGQGKQPQHF.

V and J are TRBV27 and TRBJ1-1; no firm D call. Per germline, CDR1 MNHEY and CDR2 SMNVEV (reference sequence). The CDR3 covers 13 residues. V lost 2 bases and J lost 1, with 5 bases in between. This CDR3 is CASSLGGNTEAFF. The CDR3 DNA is TGTGCCAGCAGTTTAGGAGGGAACACTGAAGCTTTCTTT.